This TCR beta chain is drawn from a study of control samples from healthy donors and cancer patients. Clones were read by immunoSEQ multiplex PCR, and TCRdb kept only the in-frame ones, dropping some. The sample includes 90,000 to 100,000 clones, around 80% seen only once; the top ten take roughly a tenth. Unmatched junction bases numbered 7, after V lost 1 base and J lost 5 bases. Germline values: CDR1 MGHRA, CDR2 YSYEKL. CDR3 size: 16 residues. Sequenced: blood. The V and J genes are TRBV4-1 and TRBJ1-5; 8 bases match TRBD1. This TCR came from a woman aged 30 to 39 in good health. Here the CDR3 reads CASSQARQGIYQPQHF. DNA of the CDR3: TGCGCCAGCAGCCAAGCCCGACAGGGGATATATCAGCCCCAGCATTTT.